The present T cell receptor beta chain was sequenced within a study of blood T cell repertoires in COVID-19. The protocol was immunoSEQ multiplex PCR, while the TCRdb copy is restricted to in-frame clones and leaves out a portion. The data show some 220,000 clones, with roughly four fifths seen just once and about 4% held by the top ten. The CDR3 has 12 amino acids. CDR1 and CDR2 (germline): SEHNR, FQNEAQ (reference sequence). V lost 5 bases and J lost 5, with 9 bases in between. The sequenced material came from peripheral blood. This sequence was found in a man aged 50-59 years with acute or convalescent COVID-19. The chain carries TRBV7-9 and TRBJ1-1; D ambiguous. CDR3 sequence (DNA): TGTGCCAGCAGCCCCCAAGAGACTGAAGCTTTCTTT. Translation gives CASSPQETEAFF.